In this sample, the clone carrying this T cell receptor (beta chain) turned up a few times. What it binds is unknown. PCR involved 60 Vbeta and 13 Jbeta primers. Assay: immunoSEQ multiplex PCR; the TCRdb copy retains only in-frame clones and omits some. The sample lists 130,000 or so clones; about 8% were seen once. The sample originates from a study of cytomegalovirus exposure and HLA in healthy donors. Germline assignment: CDR1 ENHRY and CDR2 SYGVKD. This CDR3 comprises 13 residues. V was cut by 4 bases and J by 4 bases, with 10 bases left in between. The study, taken as a whole, reports: Because they were indistinguishable, some V segments, including TRBV6-2 and TRBV6-3, were excluded. Upon later analysis, HLA-associated TCR beta chains proved more clonally expanded than other, equally common chains.

Every donor was a healthy person donating bone marrow. The chain employs TRBV10-3 and TRBJ2-5; D remains ambiguous. This receptor was identified in a woman aged 40-49 years in good health and CMV-seropositive. The specimen was PBMCs. Here the CDR3 reads CAISAGGSETQYF. CDR3 in DNA: TGTGCCATCAGTGCTGGCGGATCAGAGACCCAGTACTTC.